This note documents a single T cell receptor beta chain sequence. Germline CDR1 and CDR2: MNHEY and SVGAGI. This CDR3 is 13 amino acids long. Trimming cost V 6 bases and J 7 bases; bases outside gene matches: 6. Profiling relied on immunoSEQ multiplex PCR, and the TCRdb table lists in-frame clones only, not all of them. The sample comprises about 97,000 clones, around 90% of which are singletons, and about 15% rests with the top ten. The data were obtained in a study of graft-versus-host responses after intestinal transplantation. Whole-study context: Multivisceral, liver-intestinal, or isolated intestinal grafts went to recipients. Each patient got anti-thymocyte globulin induction, then tacrolimus and steroids for roughly 3 years.

This chain connects TRBV6-5 to TRBJ1-3; the match to TRBD1 covers 7 bases. The source is a human patient who received an intestinal transplant, so some T cells may come from the graft donor. The sequenced sample was PBMCs, obtained around 450 days after intestinal transplant. The CDR3 here is CASRPQGGNTIYF. The DNA for the CDR3 is TGTGCCAGCAGGCCCCAGGGGGGGAACACCATATATTTT.